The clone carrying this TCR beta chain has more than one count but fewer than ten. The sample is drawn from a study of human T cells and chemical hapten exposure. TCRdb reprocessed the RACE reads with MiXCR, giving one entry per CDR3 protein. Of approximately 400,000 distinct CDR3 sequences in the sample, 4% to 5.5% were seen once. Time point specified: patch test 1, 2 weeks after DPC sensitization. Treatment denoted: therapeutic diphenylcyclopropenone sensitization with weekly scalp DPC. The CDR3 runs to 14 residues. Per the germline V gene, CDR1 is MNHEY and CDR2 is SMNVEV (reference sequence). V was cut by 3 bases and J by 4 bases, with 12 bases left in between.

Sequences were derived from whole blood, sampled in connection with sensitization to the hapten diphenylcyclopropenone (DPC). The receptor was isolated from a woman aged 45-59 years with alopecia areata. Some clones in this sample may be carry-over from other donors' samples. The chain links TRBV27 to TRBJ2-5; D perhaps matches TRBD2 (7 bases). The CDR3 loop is CASSFAGAGETQYF. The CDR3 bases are TGTGCCAGCAGTTTCGCGGGGGCGGGAGAGACCCAGTACTTC.